What follows are 27 T cell receptor beta chains derived from one specimen sequenced in a study of T cells expressing NK-cell markers. TCRdb derives one entry per CDR3 protein from the 5' RACE reads, leaving out DNA. Its clone listing holds hundreds of thousands of distinct CDR3 sequences. Specimen: blood T cells: a sorted CD56 or NKG2C T cell subset, CD4+ or CD8+ T cells, or bulk PBMC T cells (not recorded which). The receptors originated from a woman aged 18 to 75 in good health.

The rearrangement joins TRBV11-2 to TRBJ2-4; the TCRdb call, TRBD2, lacks DNA for checking. The CDR3 loop spans 17 amino acids. Germline V CDR1 and CDR2: SGHAT, FQNNGV. Here the CDR3 reads CASSIDGRVIAKNIQYF.

The chain joins TRBV12-3 or TRBV12-4 to TRBJ2-3; TCRdb indicates TRBD2, and absent DNA this call remains unverified. The CDR3 runs 15 residues. CDR3 sequence: CASSLPSGSDDTQYF.

The chain has TRBV24-1 and TRBJ2-5; TCRdb calls TRBD1, which cannot be checked without DNA. The CDR3 runs 14 residues. Germline CDR1 is KGHDR and CDR2 is SFDVKD. The CDR3 loop is CATGDTNAGETQYF.

The V gene is TRBV7-6, the J gene TRBJ1-5. The CDR3 is 17 amino acids. Germline CDR1 SGHVS, CDR2 FNYEAQ. CDR3 region: CASSLGPRGRGNQPQHF. Drawing the rest from reference TRBV7-6 and TRBJ1-5, the complete variable domain is GAGVSQSPRYKVTKRGQDVALRCDPISGHVSLYWYRQALGQGPEFLTYFNYEAQQDKSGLPNDRFSAERPEGSISTLTIQRTEQRDSAMYRCASSLGPRGRGNQPQHFGDGTRLSIL.

The genes are TRBV9 and TRBJ2-1; the TRBD2 assignment by TCRdb is unverifiable without DNA. Germline CDR1 is SGDLS and CDR2 is YYNGEE. The CDR3 consists of 15 residues. The CDR3 loop is CASSALPSGGNEQFF. The full variable domain, completed using reference TRBV9 and TRBJ2-1, is DSGVTQTPKHLITATGQRVTLRCSPRSGDLSVYWYQQSLDQGLQFLIQYYNGEERAKGNILERFSAQQFPDLHSELNLSSLELGDSALYFCASSALPSGGNEQFFGPGTRLTVL.

The chain uses TRBV7-2 and TRBJ2-3; no DNA is available, so the TRBD2 call from TCRdb remains unchecked. Germline-derived CDR1 and CDR2 are SGHTA and FQGNSA. The CDR3 contains 16 residues. CDR3 sequence reads: CASSFLAGTRADTQYF.

V usage is TRBV4-3 and J usage is TRBJ1-2; no DNA is available, so the TRBD1 call from TCRdb remains unchecked. This CDR3 has 15 amino acids. CDR1 and CDR2 from the germline V gene are LGHNA and YSLEER. CDR3 sequence: CASSHETGGRYGYTF.

The chain combines TRBV29-1 with TRBJ1-1. Germline V gene lookup returns CDR1 SQVTM and CDR2 ANQGSEA. The CDR3 is 12 amino acids. CDR3 region: CSVEGTHTEAFF.

V gene TRBV12-3 or TRBV12-4 combines with J gene TRBJ2-1; without DNA, the TCRdb call of TRBD1 cannot be checked. This CDR3 is 13 amino acids long. CDR3 residues: CASSLRERGEQFF.

This rearrangement joins TRBV5-4 to TRBJ1-1. This CDR3 comprises 13 residues. The V gene's germline CDR1 is SGHNT and CDR2 YYREEE (reference sequence). The CDR3 sequence is CASSLAASTEAFF.

The genes are TRBV5-1 and TRBJ2-1. This CDR3 is built from 13 residues. Germline assignment: CDR1 SGHRS and CDR2 YFSETQ. This CDR3 is CASTTRYSDEQFF.

This chain joins TRBV24-1 and TRBJ1-1. The CDR3 is 13 residues long. CDR1 KGHDR and CDR2 SFDVKD come from the germline V gene. CDR3 protein: CATSDLSDTEAFF.

This chain uses TRBV6-2 or TRBV6-3 with TRBJ2-7; TCRdb returns TRBD2, unconfirmable since there is no DNA. The CDR3 consists of 14 residues. The germline V gene has CDR1 MNHEY and CDR2 SVGEGT. CDR3 amino acids: CASSPLAEPSEQYF.

This rearrangement joins TRBV2 to TRBJ2-1; TCRdb's D gene call, TRBD1, goes unchecked for lack of DNA. CDR1 SNHLY and CDR2 FYNNEI come from the germline V gene. This CDR3 has 14 residues. The CDR3: CASLRDRDYNEQFF.

The rearrangement joins TRBV12-3 or TRBV12-4 to TRBJ1-1; TCRdb selects TRBD1, and the lack of DNA leaves this call unchecked. This CDR3 comprises 14 residues. CDR3 sequence: CASSLGLGGAEAFF.

The chain combines TRBV7-2 with TRBJ1-2; lacking DNA, the TRBD1 call made by TCRdb goes unchecked. The CDR3 spans 14 residues. Germline loops: CDR1 SGHTA, CDR2 FQGNSA. This CDR3 is CASSRQGSDYGYTF.

This chain connects TRBV20-1 to TRBJ2-1; TCRdb's D call of TRBD2 is untestable without DNA. CDR3 length: 16 amino acids. Germline V gives CDR1 DFQATT, CDR2 SNEGSKA (reference sequence). CDR3 sequence: CSASPIRLASYNEQFF.

The chain uses TRBV11-2 and TRBJ2-2. CDR3 length: 16 residues. Germline-derived CDR1 and CDR2 are SGHAT and FQNNGV. The CDR3 is CASSLVVRANTGELFF.

The genes are TRBV7-2 and TRBJ2-2; TCRdb's assignment of TRBD2 cannot be checked, as there is no DNA. Germline loops: CDR1 SGHTA, CDR2 FQGNSA. CDR3 length equals 16 residues. CDR3 sequence reads: CASSIAPGLASGELFF.

The rearrangement links TRBV29-1 to TRBJ2-1; TCRdb selects TRBD1, and the lack of DNA leaves this call unchecked. Germline V gene lookup returns CDR1 SQVTM and CDR2 ANQGSEA. This CDR3 has 12 residues. The CDR3 protein is CSSRGGYGEQFF.

V gene TRBV28 combines with J gene TRBJ1-3; there is no DNA to check the TCRdb D call of TRBD1. The CDR3 contains 17 residues. Germline CDR1 reads MDHEN; CDR2 reads SYDVKM. The CDR3 loop reads CASSSPWERGPGNTIYF.

CDR3 loop: CASSPGTSGTYNEQFF. The chain joins TRBV9 to TRBJ2-1; TCRdb calls TRBD2, which cannot be checked without DNA. The CDR3 is 16 amino acids. Germline V lookup: CDR1 SGDLS, CDR2 YYNGEE. Full variable domain (outside the CDR3, taken from reference TRBV9 and TRBJ2-1): DSGVTQTPKHLITATGQRVTLRCSPRSGDLSVYWYQQSLDQGLQFLIQYYNGEERAKGNILERFSAQQFPDLHSELNLSSLELGDSALYFCASSPGTSGTYNEQFFGPGTRLTVL.

The chain has TRBV5-6 and TRBJ2-7; TCRdb names TRBD1, which stays unverified in the absence of DNA. CDR1 is SGHDT, CDR2 YYEEEE, per germline. The CDR3 has 14 residues. CDR3 sequence: CASSRKDREPEQYF.

The chain uses TRBV11-2 and TRBJ2-2. Germline V gene data show CDR1 as SGHAT and CDR2 as FQNNGV. The length of the CDR3 is 12 residues. The CDR3 region is CASSRISGELFF. Looking up the rest from reference TRBV11-2 and TRBJ2-2 gives the full variable domain: EAGVAQSPRYKIIEKRQSVAFWCNPISGHATLYWYQQILGQGPKLLIQFQNNGVVDDSQLPKDRFSAERLKGVDSTLKIQPAKLEDSAVYLCASSRISGELFFGEGSRLTVL.

V and J are TRBV2 and TRBJ2-3; as DNA is missing, the TRBD2 call by TCRdb cannot be tested. Per germline, CDR1 SNHLY and CDR2 FYNNEI. The CDR3 consists of 12 residues. The CDR3 sequence: CASSAWPDTQYF.

This sequence joins TRBV9 and TRBJ2-2; TCRdb's D gene call, TRBD2, goes unchecked for lack of DNA. The CDR3 spans 17 residues. The germline gives CDR1 SGDLS, CDR2 YYNGEE. The CDR3 reads CASSALLAGGPVGELFF.

The V gene is TRBV5-4, the J gene TRBJ2-3; the TRBD2 assignment by TCRdb is unverifiable without DNA. This CDR3 is built from 12 residues. Germline loops: CDR1 SGHNT, CDR2 YYREEE (reference sequence). The CDR3 region is CASQGRTDTQYF.